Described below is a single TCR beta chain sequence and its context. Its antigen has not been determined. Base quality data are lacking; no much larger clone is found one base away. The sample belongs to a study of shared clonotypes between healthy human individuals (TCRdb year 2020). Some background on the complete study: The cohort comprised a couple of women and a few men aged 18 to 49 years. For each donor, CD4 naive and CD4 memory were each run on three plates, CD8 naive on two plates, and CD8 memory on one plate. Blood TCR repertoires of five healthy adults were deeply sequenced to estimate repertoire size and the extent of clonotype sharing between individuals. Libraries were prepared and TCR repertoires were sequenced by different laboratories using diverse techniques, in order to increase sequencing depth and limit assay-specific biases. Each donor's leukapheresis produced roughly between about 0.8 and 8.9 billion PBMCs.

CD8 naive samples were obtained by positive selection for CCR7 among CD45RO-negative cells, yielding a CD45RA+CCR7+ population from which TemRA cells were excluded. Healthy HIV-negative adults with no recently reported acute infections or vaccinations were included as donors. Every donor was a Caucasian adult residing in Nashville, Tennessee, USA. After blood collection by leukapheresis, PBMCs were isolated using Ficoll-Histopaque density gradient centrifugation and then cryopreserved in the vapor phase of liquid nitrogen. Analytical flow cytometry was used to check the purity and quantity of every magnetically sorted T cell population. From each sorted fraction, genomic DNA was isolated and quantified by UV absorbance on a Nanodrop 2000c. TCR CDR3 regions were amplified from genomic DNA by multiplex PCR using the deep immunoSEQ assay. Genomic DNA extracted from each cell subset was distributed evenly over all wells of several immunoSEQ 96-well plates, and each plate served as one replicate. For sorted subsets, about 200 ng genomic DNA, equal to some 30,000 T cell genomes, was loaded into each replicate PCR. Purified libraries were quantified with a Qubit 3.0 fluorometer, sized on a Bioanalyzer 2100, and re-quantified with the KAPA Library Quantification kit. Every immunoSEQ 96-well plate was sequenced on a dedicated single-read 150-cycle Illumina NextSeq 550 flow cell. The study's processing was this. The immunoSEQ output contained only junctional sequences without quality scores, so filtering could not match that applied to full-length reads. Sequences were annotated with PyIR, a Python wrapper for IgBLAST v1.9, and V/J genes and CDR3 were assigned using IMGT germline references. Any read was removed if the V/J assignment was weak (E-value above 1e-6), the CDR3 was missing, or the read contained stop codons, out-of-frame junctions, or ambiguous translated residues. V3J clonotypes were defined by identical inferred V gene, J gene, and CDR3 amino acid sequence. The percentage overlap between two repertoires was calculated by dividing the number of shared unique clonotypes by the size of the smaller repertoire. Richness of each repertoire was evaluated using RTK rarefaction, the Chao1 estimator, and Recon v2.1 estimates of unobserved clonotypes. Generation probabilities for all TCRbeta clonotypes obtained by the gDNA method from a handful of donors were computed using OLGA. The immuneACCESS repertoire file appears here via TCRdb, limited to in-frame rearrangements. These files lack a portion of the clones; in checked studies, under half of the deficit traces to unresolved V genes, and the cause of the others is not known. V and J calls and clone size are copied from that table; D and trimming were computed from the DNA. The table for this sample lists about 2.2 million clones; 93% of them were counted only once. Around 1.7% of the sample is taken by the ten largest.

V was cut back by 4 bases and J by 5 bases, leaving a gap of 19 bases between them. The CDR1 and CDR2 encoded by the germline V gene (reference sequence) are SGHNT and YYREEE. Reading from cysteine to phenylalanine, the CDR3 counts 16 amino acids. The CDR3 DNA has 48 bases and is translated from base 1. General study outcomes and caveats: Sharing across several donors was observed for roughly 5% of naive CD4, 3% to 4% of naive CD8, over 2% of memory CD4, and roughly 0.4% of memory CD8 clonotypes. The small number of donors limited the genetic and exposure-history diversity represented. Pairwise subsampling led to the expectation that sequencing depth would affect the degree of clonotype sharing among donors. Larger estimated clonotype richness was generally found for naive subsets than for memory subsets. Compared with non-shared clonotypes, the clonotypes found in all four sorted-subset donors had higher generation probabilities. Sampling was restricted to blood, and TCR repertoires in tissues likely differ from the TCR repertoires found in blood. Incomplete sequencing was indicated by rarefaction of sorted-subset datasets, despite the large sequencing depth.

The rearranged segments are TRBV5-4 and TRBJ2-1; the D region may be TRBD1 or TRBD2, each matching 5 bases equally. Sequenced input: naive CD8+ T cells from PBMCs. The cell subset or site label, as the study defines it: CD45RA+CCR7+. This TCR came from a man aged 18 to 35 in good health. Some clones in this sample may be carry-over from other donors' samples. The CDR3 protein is CASSPLGVSGDNEQFF. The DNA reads TGTGCCAGCAGCCCCTTGGGGGTTTCCGGAGACAATGAGCAGTTCTTC.